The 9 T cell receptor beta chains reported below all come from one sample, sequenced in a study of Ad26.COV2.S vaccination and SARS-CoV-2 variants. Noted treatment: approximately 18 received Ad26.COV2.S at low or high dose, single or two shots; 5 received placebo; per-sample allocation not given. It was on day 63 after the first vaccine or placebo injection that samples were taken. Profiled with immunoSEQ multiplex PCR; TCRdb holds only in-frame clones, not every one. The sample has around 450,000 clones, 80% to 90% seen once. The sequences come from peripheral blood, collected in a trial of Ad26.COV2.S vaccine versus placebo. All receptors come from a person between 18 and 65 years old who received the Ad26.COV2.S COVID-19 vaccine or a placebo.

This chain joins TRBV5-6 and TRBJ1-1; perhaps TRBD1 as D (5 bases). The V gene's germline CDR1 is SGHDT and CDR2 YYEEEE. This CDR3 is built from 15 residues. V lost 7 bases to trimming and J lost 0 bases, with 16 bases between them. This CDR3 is CASSRQWGMNTEAFF. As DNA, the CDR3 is TGTGCCAGCTCCCGACAGTGGGGGATGAACACTGAAGCTTTCTTT.

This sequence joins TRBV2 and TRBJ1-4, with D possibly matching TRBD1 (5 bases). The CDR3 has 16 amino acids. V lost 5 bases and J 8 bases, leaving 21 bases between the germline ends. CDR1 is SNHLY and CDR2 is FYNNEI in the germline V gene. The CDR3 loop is CASSFLGSPKGEKLFF. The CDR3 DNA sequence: TGTGCCAGCAGTTTTTTGGGCAGCCCTAAGGGGGAAAAACTGTTTTTT.

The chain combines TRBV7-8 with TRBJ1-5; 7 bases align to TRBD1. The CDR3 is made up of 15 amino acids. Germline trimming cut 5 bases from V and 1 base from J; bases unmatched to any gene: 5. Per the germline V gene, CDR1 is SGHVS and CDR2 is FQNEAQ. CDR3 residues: CASSRDRASNQPQHF. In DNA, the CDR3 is TGTGCCAGCAGCCGCGACAGGGCGAGCAATCAGCCCCAGCATTTT.

DNA of the CDR3: TGTGCCAGCAACCCCCCTGGGAAGCCCCAGCATTTT. Its translation is CASNPPGKPQHF. V is TRBV6-5 and J is TRBJ1-5, with no clear D. CDR3 size: 12 residues. Germline lookup yields CDR1 MNHEY and CDR2 SVGAGI. V was pared by 7 bases and J by 8 bases, with 12 bases between.

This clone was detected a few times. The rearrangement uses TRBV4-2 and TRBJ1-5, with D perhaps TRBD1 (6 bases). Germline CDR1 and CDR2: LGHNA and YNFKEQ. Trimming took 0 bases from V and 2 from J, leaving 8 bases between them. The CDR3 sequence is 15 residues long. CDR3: CASSQETGRNQPQHF. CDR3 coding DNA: TGTGCCAGCAGCCAAGAGACAGGCCGCAATCAGCCCCAGCATTTT.

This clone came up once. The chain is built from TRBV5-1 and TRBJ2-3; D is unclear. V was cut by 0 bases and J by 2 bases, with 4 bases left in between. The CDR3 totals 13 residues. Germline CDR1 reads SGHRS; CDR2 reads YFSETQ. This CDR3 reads CASSLGDTDTQYF. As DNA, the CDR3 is TGCGCCAGCAGCTTGGGGGACACAGATACGCAGTATTTT.

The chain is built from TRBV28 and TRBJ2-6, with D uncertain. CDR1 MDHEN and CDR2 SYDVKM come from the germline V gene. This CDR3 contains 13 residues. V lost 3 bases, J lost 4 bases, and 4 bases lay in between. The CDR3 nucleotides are TGTGCCAGCAGTTTCGTCGGGGCCAACGTCCTGACTTTC. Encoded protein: CASSFVGANVLTF.

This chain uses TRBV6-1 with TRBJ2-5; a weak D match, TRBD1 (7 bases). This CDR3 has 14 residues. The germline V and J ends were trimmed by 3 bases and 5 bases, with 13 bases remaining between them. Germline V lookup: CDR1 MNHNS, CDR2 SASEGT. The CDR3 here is CASSDLTGRETQYF. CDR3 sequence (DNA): TGTGCCAGCAGTGACCTGACAGGGAGGGAGACCCAGTACTTC.

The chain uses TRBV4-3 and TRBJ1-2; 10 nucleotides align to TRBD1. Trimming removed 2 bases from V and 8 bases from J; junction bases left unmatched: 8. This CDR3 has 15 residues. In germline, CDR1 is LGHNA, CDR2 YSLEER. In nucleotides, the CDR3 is TGCGCCAGCAGCCAACTTATTGGACAGGGGGAGGGCTACACCTTC. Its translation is CASSQLIGQGEGYTF.